This TCR delta chain was found in a study of γδ T cells in repeated Plasmodium falciparum infection. Bulk repertoires came from Vgamma9/Vdelta2+ or Vdelta2-negative gammadelta T cells flow-sorted from PBMC. TRG and TRD sequences were obtained from every sorted gammadelta sample. TCRdb applied CATT to the multiplex PCR reads for clone calling. In the table there are some 100,000 delta-chain clones, roughly 1.4% of which are singletons. Overall study results and limits: The Malian cohort came from a small rural village of predominantly one ethnic group.

This clone appeared many times. The antigen is undetermined. This CDR3 comprises 20 residues. Looked up from germline, CDR1 is TSWWSYY and CDR2 is QGS. The J segment lost 0 bases and the V segment lost 1 base, leaving 17 bases of the junction unmatched. The receptor's source is a pool of human donors (malaria-infected and uninfected, not separated). This chain uses TRDV1 with TRDJ1, with 7 bases fitting TRDD3. The sequenced sample consisted of gamma-delta T cells from blood. In DNA form, the CDR3 reads TGTGCTCTTGGGGAACGGCCCTACATGGAGGGGGATCCGTACACCGATAAACTCATCTTT. Translated, it gives CALGERPYMEGDPYTDKLIF.